The 16 T cell receptor beta chains below all came from one sample that was sequenced in a study of CD8 T cells in Susac syndrome. RNA in amounts of roughly 0.5 to 1 ug was reverse transcribed with random hexamers. In TCRdb, the immunoSEQ multiplex PCR reads were re-called with MiXCR into one record per CDR3 protein. The sample has some 99,000 distinct CDR3 sequences, just under 95% seen once. Sample: CD4+ T cells from PBMCs. Source of these receptors: a human donor with Susac syndrome.

The chain joins TRBV19 to TRBJ1-2, with 10 bases lining up with TRBD1. The CDR3 contains 16 residues. Germline V gene lookup returns CDR1 LNHDA and CDR2 SQIVND (reference sequence). V lost 4 bases to trimming and J lost 6 bases; unmatched junction nucleotides: 11. The CDR3 here is CASSSENRQGANGYTF. The CDR3 nucleotides are TGTGCCAGTAGTAGCGAAAATCGACAGGGGGCTAATGGCTACACCTTC.

This chain links TRBV21-1 with TRBJ2-5; TRBD1 is the table's D call, not checked against the DNA. TRBV21-1 is deemed a pseudogene. The CDR3 has 13 amino acids. The CDR3 spells CASSTAGWETQYF. CDR3 DNA: TGTGCCAGCAGCACCGCAGGGTGGGAGACCCAGTACTTC.

The rearrangement uses TRBV7-9 and TRBJ2-7, with TRBD1 matching 7 bases. V lost 5 bases, J lost 0 bases, and 1 base stayed unmatched. The CDR3 loop spans 13 amino acids. Germline CDR1 SEHNR, CDR2 FQNEAQ (reference sequence). Written as DNA, the CDR3 is TGTGCCAGCAGCCGACAGGGCTCCTACGAGCAGTACTTC. It yields the protein CASSRQGSYEQYF.

The chain has TRBV14 and TRBJ2-1, with 8 bases aligning to TRBD2. V lost 4 bases to trimming and J lost 1 base; unmatched junction nucleotides: 3. In germline, CDR1 is SGHDN, CDR2 FVKESK. The CDR3 spans 15 residues. CDR3 DNA sequence: TGTGCCAGCAGCCCGGGACTAGGGTCCTACAATGAGCAGTTCTTC. Protein product: CASSPGLGSYNEQFF.

This clonotype was detected once. The chain combines TRBV7-2 with TRBJ2-3, with 8 positions matching TRBD2. The CDR3 has 14 residues. V shed 5 bases, J shed 4 bases, and the junction held 5 bases outside the gene matches. The germline gives CDR1 SGHTA, CDR2 FQGNSA. The CDR3, as DNA: TGTGCCAGCAGCCGGACTAGCTTGTCAGATACGCAGTATTTT. Translation gives CASSRTSLSDTQYF.

The chain recombines TRBV11-2 with TRBJ2-7; a weak D match, TRBD2 (5 bases). The V gene's germline CDR1 is SGHAT and CDR2 FQNNGV. V was cut by 4 bases and J by 7 bases, with 23 bases left in between. This CDR3 comprises 16 residues. CDR3 DNA sequence: TGTGCCAGCAGCTCAATTCGGGATCAGCCTCCTTGGGAGCAGTACTTC. This encodes CASSSIRDQPPWEQYF.

The chain carries TRBV5-1 and TRBJ2-5; 8 nucleotides agree with TRBD1. Germline CDR1 SGHRS, CDR2 YFSETQ. The CDR3 is 14 residues long. J gave up 5 bases and V 3 bases, and 6 bases lay outside the gene matches. CDR3 in DNA: TGCGCCAGCAGCTCACTAGGACAGGGTGAGACCCAGTACTTC. Translating it yields CASSSLGQGETQYF.

The V gene is TRBV20-1, the J gene TRBJ2-3; D call uncertain. V shed 5 bases and J shed 2 bases, with 11 bases lying between them. Germline lookup yields CDR1 DFQATT and CDR2 SNEGSKA (reference sequence). There are 13 residues in the CDR3. The CDR3 bases are TGCAGTGCTCGATGGCCCTCCACAGATACGCAGTATTTT. Translating gives CSARWPSTDTQYF.

The J gene is TRBJ1-2, the V gene TRBV30; unclear D gene. CDR1 GTSNPN and CDR2 SVGIG come from the germline V gene (reference sequence). V gave up 3 bases and J gave up 4 bases, with 12 bases separating them. The CDR3 totals 13 residues. The CDR3 reads CAWSPPVRYGYTF. In nucleotides, the CDR3 is TGTGCCTGGAGCCCCCCGGTTCGCTATGGCTACACCTTC.

The J gene is TRBJ1-5, the V gene TRBV12-3 or TRBV12-4, with unresolved D. This CDR3 spans 14 amino acids. Trimming removed 2 bases from V and 3 bases from J, with 8 bases in between. The CDR3 protein is CASSLKGINQPQHF. Written as DNA, the CDR3 is TGTGCCAGCAGTTTAAAGGGTATCAATCAGCCCCAGCATTTT.

V and J are TRBV24-1 and TRBJ2-3; TRBD2 might be the D (6 bases). V lost 4 bases, J lost 3 bases, and 7 bases lay in between. The CDR3 contains 13 residues. Per the germline V gene, CDR1 is KGHDR and CDR2 is SFDVKD. CDR3 sequence reads: CATSEEGTDTQYF. The CDR3, as DNA: TGTGCCACCAGTGAGGAGGGAACAGATACGCAGTATTTT.

V is TRBV7-2 and J is TRBJ1-2, with a weak D call TRBD1 (5 bases). This CDR3 is 13 amino acids long. V lost 6 bases and J lost 4, with 12 bases in between. Looked up from germline, CDR1 is SGHTA and CDR2 is FQGNSA. The CDR3 sequence is CASSSGTIYGYTF. CDR3 coding DNA: TGTGCCAGCAGTTCGGGGACGATCTATGGCTACACCTTC. The entire variable domain, with the rest obtained from reference TRBV7-2 and TRBJ1-2, is as follows: GAGVSQSPSNKVTEKGKDVELRCDPISGHTALYWYRQSLGQGLEFLIYFQGNSAPDKSGLPSDRFSAERTGGSVSTLTIQRTQQEDSAVYLCASSSGTIYGYTFGSGTRLTVV.

The CDR3 region is CASSSFRLAQETQYF. The DNA for the CDR3 is TGTGCCAGCAGTTCCTTCAGACTAGCCCAAGAGACCCAGTACTTC. The V and J genes are TRBV6-2 or TRBV6-3 and TRBJ2-5, with 7 bases fitting TRBD2. The CDR3 sequence is 15 residues long. V lost 4 bases and J lost 1; bases outside the gene matches: 6. Germline V CDR1 and CDR2: MNHEY, SVGEGT.

The gene calls are TRBV20-1 and TRBJ2-5; D might be TRBD2 (6 bases). CDR3 length equals 12 residues. Per the germline V gene, CDR1 is DFQATT and CDR2 is SNEGSKA (reference sequence). Trimming left V 4 bases short and J 7 bases short, with 13 bases between. In DNA form, the CDR3 reads TGCAGTGCTATCGCGGTCGGGGGGACCCAGTACTTC. Amino acids: CSAIAVGGTQYF.

This clonotype was recorded only once. The chain combines TRBV20-1 with TRBJ2-2; 15 bases line up with TRBD2. V shed 2 bases and J 4 bases; nucleotides not matched to a gene: 8. The CDR3 extends over 18 amino acids. Germline CDR1 is DFQATT and CDR2 is SNEGSKA (reference sequence). CDR3 protein: CSARSWTSGGAITGELFF. The CDR3 DNA reads as TGCAGTGCTAGATCTTGGACTAGCGGGGGGGCAATCACCGGGGAGCTGTTTTTT.

The CDR3 is CASSFQRGANTGELFF. The CDR3 DNA sequence: TGTGCCAGCAGCTTCCAGCGGGGGGCCAACACCGGGGAGCTGTTTTTT. The rearrangement links TRBV5-4 to TRBJ2-2; 9 bases line up with TRBD2. The CDR3 runs to 16 residues. The trim removed 2 bases at V and 2 bases at J, leaving 4 bases unmatched. Germline V lookup: CDR1 SGHNT, CDR2 YYREEE (reference sequence).